Listed below are T cell receptor beta chains from one sample, sequenced in a study of molecular identifiers for immune sequencing clone quantification. One entry per CDR3 protein results from TCRdb running MiXCR on the PCR reads. Among some 320,000 distinct CDR3 sequences listed, roughly 24% were seen once. The sequenced sample was naive CD8+ T cells from blood, with Jurkat cell RNA spiked in. The receptors shown here come from a human donor in good health. Some libraries in this study had Jurkat cell RNA spiked in. The CDR3 runs from the conserved cysteine through the conserved F or W. The D gene is left open where the match is weak. A clone size is listed for some rows: how often the clone was seen (once, few, many), or a class if it is expanded.

d_call: NA
clone_size: few
j_call: TRBJ2-7
v_call: TRBV2
cdr3_aa: CAVLVQGYEQYF
cdr3_nt: TGTGCCGTTCTAGTACAGGGCTACGAGCAGTACTTC

d_call: TRBD2
clone_size: many
j_call: TRBJ2-7
v_call: TRBV6-5
cdr3_aa: CASSYSGRGAYEQYF
cdr3_nt: TGTGCCAGCAGTTACTCGGGGCGGGGGGCCTACGAGCAGTACTTC

d_call: TRBD2
clone_size: many
j_call: TRBJ2-7
v_call: TRBV19
cdr3_aa: CASSLREAAYEQYF
cdr3_nt: TGTGCCAGTAGTTTGCGGGAGGCGGCCTACGAGCAGTACTTC

d_call: NA
clone_size: few
j_call: TRBJ2-5
v_call: TRBV7-9
cdr3_aa: CASSSPYGILETQYF
cdr3_nt: TGTGCCAGCAGCTCCCCCTACGGGATTCTAGAGACCCAGTACTTC

d_call: TRBD2
clone_size: many
j_call: TRBJ2-3
v_call: TRBV9
cdr3_aa: CASSARSGLAGSDTQYF
cdr3_nt: TGTGCCAGCAGCGCGCGGTCTGGTCTAGCGGGATCAGATACGCAGTATTTT

d_call: NA
clone_size: many
j_call: TRBJ2-2
v_call: TRBV28
cdr3_aa: CASSPNTGELFF
cdr3_nt: TGTGCCAGCAGTCCGAACACCGGGGAGCTGTTTTTT

d_call: NA
clone_size: many
j_call: TRBJ2-1
v_call: TRBV6-5
cdr3_aa: CASSSDYEQFF
cdr3_nt: TGTGCCAGCAGTTCCGACTATGAGCAGTTCTTC

d_call: NA
clone_size: many
j_call: TRBJ2-7
v_call: TRBV30
cdr3_aa: CAWSLDHEQYF
cdr3_nt: TGTGCCTGGAGTCTGGACCACGAGCAGTACTTC

d_call: NA
clone_size: NA
j_call: TRBJ1-1
v_call: TRBV19
cdr3_aa: CASSRQNMNTEAFF
cdr3_nt: TGTGCCAGTAGTAGACAGAACATGAACACTGAAGCTTTCTTT

d_call: NA
clone_size: NA
j_call: TRBJ2-7
v_call: TRBV28
cdr3_aa: CASSLMVGHSYEQYF
cdr3_nt: TGTGCCAGCAGTTTAATGGTGGGTCACTCCTACGAGCAGTACTTC

d_call: NA
clone_size: NA
j_call: TRBJ2-3
v_call: TRBV30
cdr3_aa: CAWGRGGGYTDTQYF
cdr3_nt: TGTGCCTGGGGGAGGGGGGGCGGATACACAGATACGCAGTATTTT

d_call: NA
clone_size: many
j_call: TRBJ2-3
v_call: TRBV28
cdr3_aa: CASSLRGNTDTQYF
cdr3_nt: TGTGCCAGCAGTTTACGGGGGAACACAGATACGCAGTATTTT

d_call: NA
clone_size: few
j_call: TRBJ2-7
v_call: TRBV10-1
cdr3_aa: CASSESTQDPQYF
cdr3_nt: TGCGCCAGCAGTGAGTCGACCCAGGATCCTCAGTACTTC

d_call: NA
clone_size: NA
j_call: TRBJ1-5
v_call: TRBV6-2/TRBV6-3
cdr3_aa: CASSYIGIGNQPQHF
cdr3_nt: TGTGCCAGCAGTTACATTGGGATCGGTAATCAGCCCCAGCATTTT

d_call: TRBD1
clone_size: once
j_call: TRBJ1-4
v_call: TRBV28
cdr3_aa: CASPYGQGLLSANAKLFF
cdr3_nt: TGTGCCAGCCCCTACGGACAGGGGCTGCTCTCGGCTAATGCAAAACTGTTTTTT

d_call: TRBD2
clone_size: many
j_call: TRBJ2-1
v_call: TRBV29-1
cdr3_aa: CSVGTSGANEQFF
cdr3_nt: TGCAGCGTCGGAACTAGCGGGGCCAATGAGCAGTTCTTC

d_call: NA
clone_size: many
j_call: TRBJ1-1
v_call: TRBV20-1
cdr3_aa: CSARVAGEAFF
cdr3_nt: TGCAGTGCTAGAGTAGCTGGTGAAGCTTTCTTT

d_call: NA
clone_size: many
j_call: TRBJ2-6
v_call: TRBV7-8
cdr3_aa: CASSLVGLAGANVLTF
cdr3_nt: TGTGCCAGCAGCTTAGTTGGACTTGCGGGGGCCAACGTCCTGACTTTC

d_call: NA
clone_size: NA
j_call: TRBJ2-7
v_call: TRBV11-2
cdr3_aa: CASSPISPGQREQAYEQYF
cdr3_nt: TGTGCCAGCAGCCCCATTAGTCCGGGTCAGAGGGAGCAGGCATACGAGCAGTACTTC

d_call: TRBD1
clone_size: few
j_call: TRBJ2-7
v_call: TRBV4-1
cdr3_aa: CASSHTGTGDFEQYF
cdr3_nt: TGCGCCAGCAGCCATACCGGGACAGGGGATTTCGAGCAGTACTTC

d_call: TRBD2
clone_size: many
j_call: TRBJ2-2
v_call: TRBV7-2
cdr3_aa: CASSLGLAGANTGELFF
cdr3_nt: TGTGCCAGCAGCTTGGGACTAGCGGGAGCGAACACCGGGGAGCTGTTTTTT

d_call: NA
clone_size: many
j_call: TRBJ1-1
v_call: TRBV4-3
cdr3_aa: CASSQGIGLTNTEAFF
cdr3_nt: TGCGCCAGCAGCCAAGGGATAGGGCTCACGAACACTGAAGCTTTCTTT

d_call: NA
clone_size: NA
j_call: TRBJ1-1
v_call: TRBV5-1
cdr3_aa: CASSLERHLTGEAFF
cdr3_nt: TGCGCCAGCAGCTTGGAAAGACATTTGACGGGTGAAGCTTTCTTT